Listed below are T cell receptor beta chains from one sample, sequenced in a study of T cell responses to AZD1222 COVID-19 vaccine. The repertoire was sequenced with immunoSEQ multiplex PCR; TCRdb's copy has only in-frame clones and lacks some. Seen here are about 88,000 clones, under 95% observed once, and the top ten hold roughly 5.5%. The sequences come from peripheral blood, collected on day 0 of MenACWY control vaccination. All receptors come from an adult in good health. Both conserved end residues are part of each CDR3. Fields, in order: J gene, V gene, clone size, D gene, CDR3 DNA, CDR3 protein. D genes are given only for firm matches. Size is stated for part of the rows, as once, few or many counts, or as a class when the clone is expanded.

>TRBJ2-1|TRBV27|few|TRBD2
TGTGCCAGCAGTTCGTGGACTAGCGGGATAGATGAGCAGTTCTTC
CASSSWTSGIDEQFF
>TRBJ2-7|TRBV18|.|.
TGTGCCAGCTCACGCGAGGGGACCGCCGCGGGCGAGCAGTACTTC
CASSREGTAAGEQYF
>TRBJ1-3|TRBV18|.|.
TGTGCCAGCTCACCAATGGCTGACAGCCCCGGCGGGGGCACCATATATTTT
CASSPMADSPGGGTIYF
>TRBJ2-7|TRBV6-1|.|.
TGTGCCAGCAGTGAAGCGCTGGCGGCGGGCTACGAGCAGTACTTC
CASSEALAAGYEQYF
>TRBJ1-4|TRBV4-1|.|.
TGCGCCAGCAGCCAAGGGATAGGAGCAACTAATGAAAAACTGTTTTTT
CASSQGIGATNEKLFF
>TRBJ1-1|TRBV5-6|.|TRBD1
TGTGCCAGCAGCTGGCGGACAGGGAACACTGAAGCTTTCTTT
CASSWRTGNTEAFF
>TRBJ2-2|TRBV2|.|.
TGTGCCAGCAGTGAGGTCGGCGGGAACACCGGGGAGCTGTTTTTT
CASSEVGGNTGELFF
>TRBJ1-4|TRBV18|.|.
TGTGCCAGCTCACCCTTTAGCGGCGGTGATGAAAAACTGTTTTTT
CASSPFSGGDEKLFF
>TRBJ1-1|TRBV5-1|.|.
TGCGCCAGCAGCTTGGCCGGGGGGAACAAAGAAGCTTTCTTT
CASSLAGGNKEAFF
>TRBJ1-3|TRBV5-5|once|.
TGTGCCAGCAGCTTGGCGGGGGGCGCCTCTGGAAACACCATATATTTT
CASSLAGGASGNTIYF
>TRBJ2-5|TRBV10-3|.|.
TGTGCCATCAGCCAGACAGTCCAAGAGACCCAGTACTTC
CAISQTVQETQYF
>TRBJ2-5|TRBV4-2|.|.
TGTGCCAGCAGCCAGGGGGAGAGGCAAGAGACCCAGTACTTC
CASSQGERQETQYF
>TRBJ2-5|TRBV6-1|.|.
TGTGCCAGCAGTGAATCCCAGGGCAGGCGGCCTCAAGAGACCCAGTACTTC
CASSESQGRRPQETQYF
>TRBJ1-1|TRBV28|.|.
TGTGCCAGCAGTTTACACAGGTTGAACACTGAAGCTTTCTTT
CASSLHRLNTEAFF
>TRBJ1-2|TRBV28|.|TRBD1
TGTGCCAGCAGACCGGGACAGGGGGAGGGCTATGGCTACACCTTC
CASRPGQGEGYGYTF
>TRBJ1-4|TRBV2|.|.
TGTGCCAGCACTGCTCCGGACAGTCAAAAACTGTTTTTT
CASTAPDSQKLFF
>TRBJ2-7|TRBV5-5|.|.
TGTGCCAGCAGCTTGGTGTCGGAAGCCTCCTACGAGCAGTACTTC
CASSLVSEASYEQYF
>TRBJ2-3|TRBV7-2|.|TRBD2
TGTGCCAGCAGCTCAGCGGGGGGAAGCACAGATACGCAGTATTTT
CASSSAGGSTDTQYF
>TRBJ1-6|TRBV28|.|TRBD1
TGTGCCAGCACGTCGGGACAGGGTTCCTATAATTCACCCCTCCACTTT
CASTSGQGSYNSPLHF
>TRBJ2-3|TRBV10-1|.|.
TGCGCCAGCAGCGATGACGGGCGACGCGCGCAGTATTTT
CASSDDGRRAQYF
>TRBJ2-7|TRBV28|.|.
TGTGCCAGCAGTCCCCCCCACACGAGGGCCTACGAGCAGTACTTC
CASSPPHTRAYEQYF
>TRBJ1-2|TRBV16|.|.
TGTGCCAGCAGCCCATATGATGGTTCTGGCTACACCTTC
CASSPYDGSGYTF
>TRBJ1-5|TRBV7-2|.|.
TGTGCCAGCAGCTTAGTAACTGCGGTACTTAGCAATCAGCCCCAGCATTTT
CASSLVTAVLSNQPQHF
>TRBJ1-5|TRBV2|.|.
TGTGCCAGCACCGCGGACAGCAGCAATCAGCCCCAGCATTTT
CASTADSSNQPQHF
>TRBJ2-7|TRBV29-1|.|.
TGCAGCGTTGAGTACGGGGCGGGATACGAGCAGTACTTC
CSVEYGAGYEQYF
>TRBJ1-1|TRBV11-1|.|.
TGTGCCAGCAGCTTCTCCCAGGTGGGGACTGAAGCTTTCTTT
CASSFSQVGTEAFF
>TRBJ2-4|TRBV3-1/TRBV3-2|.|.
TGTGCCAGCAGCCCAACGACGGAAAACATTCAGTACTTC
CASSPTTENIQYF
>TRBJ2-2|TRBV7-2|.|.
TGTGCCAGCAGGTCCAACGGTCTGGGGGTCACCGGGGAGCTGTTTTTT
CASRSNGLGVTGELFF
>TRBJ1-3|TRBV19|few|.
TGTGCCAGTAGTCCGGGACCAGGGTCTGGAAACACCATATATTTT
CASSPGPGSGNTIYF
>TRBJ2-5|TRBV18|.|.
TGTGCCAGCTCACCGCCAGTCCAAGAGACCCAGTACTTC
CASSPPVQETQYF
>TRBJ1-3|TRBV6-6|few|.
TGTGCCAGCAGTTACTGGGGGGAATCTGGAAACACCATATATTTT
CASSYWGESGNTIYF
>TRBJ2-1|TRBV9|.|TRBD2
TGTGCCAGCAGCGAGGCTAGCGGGAGCCAGCAGTTCTTC
CASSEASGSQQFF
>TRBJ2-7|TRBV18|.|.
TGTGCCAGCTCAAGAGGGACCTCCGGGGAGCAGTACTTC
CASSRGTSGEQYF
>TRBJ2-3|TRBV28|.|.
TGTGCCAGCAGTCGCCCCGGGAATTCCCACGCGCAGTATTTT
CASSRPGNSHAQYF
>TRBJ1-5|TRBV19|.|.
TGTGCCAGTAGTATCAACCCGGGGCCGGGCAATCAGCCCCAGCATTTT
CASSINPGPGNQPQHF
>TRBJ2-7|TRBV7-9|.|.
TGTGCCAGCAGCTTAACGGGGTTGGGGTACGAGCAGTACTTC
CASSLTGLGYEQYF
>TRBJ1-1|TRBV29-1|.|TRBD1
TGCAGCGTTAGAAGGACAGGGTTACATGAGGCACGGGCAACTGAAGCTTTCTTT
CSVRRTGLHEARATEAFF
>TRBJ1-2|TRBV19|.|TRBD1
TGTGCCAGTAGTACCGGACAGGGAGGGAACTATGGCTACACCTTC
CASSTGQGGNYGYTF
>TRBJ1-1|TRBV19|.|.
TGTGCCAGTAGTATCACAGGGAACACTGAAGCTTTCTTT
CASSITGNTEAFF
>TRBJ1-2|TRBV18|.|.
TGTGCCAGCTCACCACCCATATCCTATGGCTACACCTTC
CASSPPISYGYTF
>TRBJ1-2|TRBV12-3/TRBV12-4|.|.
TGTGCCAGCAGCGGCCAGGCGGGCCGCGGCTACACCTTC
CASSGQAGRGYTF
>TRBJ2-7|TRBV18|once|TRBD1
TGTGCCAGCTCACCGGTTGGGACAGGGGGACTCCACGAGCAGTACTTC
CASSPVGTGGLHEQYF
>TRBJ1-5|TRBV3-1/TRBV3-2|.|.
TGTGCCAGCAGCCAAGATCTGGTGCCAAAGCCCCAGCATTTT
CASSQDLVPKPQHF
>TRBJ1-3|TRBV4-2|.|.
TGTGCCAGCAGCGTCTCGGGACCCTCTGGAAACACCATATATTTT
CASSVSGPSGNTIYF
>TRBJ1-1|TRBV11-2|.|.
TGTGCCAGCAGCCCCCTGGTGGACACTGAAGCTTTCTTT
CASSPLVDTEAFF
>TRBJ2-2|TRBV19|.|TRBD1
TGTGCCAGTAAGGGGACAGGGAGGAACACCGGGGAGCTGTTTTTT
CASKGTGRNTGELFF
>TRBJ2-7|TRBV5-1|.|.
TGCGCCAGCAGCTTGGAGGGTGTCTACGAGCAGTACTTC
CASSLEGVYEQYF
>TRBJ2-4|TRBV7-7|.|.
TGTGCTAGCAGCTTCAATCGACCAATGGCCAAAAACATTCAGTACTTC
CASSFNRPMAKNIQYF
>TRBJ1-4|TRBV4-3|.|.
TGCGCCAGCAGCCAACCCTCAGTGCCATTCGGGGAAAAACTGTTTTTT
CASSQPSVPFGEKLFF
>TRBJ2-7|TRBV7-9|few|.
TGTGCCAGCAGCCCCCGGGGAAGGAGCTCCTACGAGCAGTACTTC
CASSPRGRSSYEQYF
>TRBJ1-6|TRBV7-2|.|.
TGTGCCAGCAGCCCTTATAATTCACCCCTCCACTTT
CASSPYNSPLHF
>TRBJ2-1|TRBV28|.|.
TGTGCCAGCAGTTTCTCGGCTGGGGGGTACAATGAGCAGTTCTTC
CASSFSAGGYNEQFF
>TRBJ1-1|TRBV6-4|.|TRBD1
TGTGCCAGCAGCCCAGGGGGGGACACTGAAGCTTTCTTT
CASSPGGDTEAFF
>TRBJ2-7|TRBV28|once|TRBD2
TGTGCCAGCAGTTCTAGCGGGATCCCCTACGAGCAGTACTTC
CASSSSGIPYEQYF
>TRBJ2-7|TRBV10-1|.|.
TGCGCCAGCAGTGAATACAGAGACTACGAGCAGTACTTC
CASSEYRDYEQYF
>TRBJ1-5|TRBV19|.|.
TGTGCCAGTAGTATGCGGGGGGATCAGCCCCAGCATTTT
CASSMRGDQPQHF
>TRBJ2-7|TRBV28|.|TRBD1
TGTGCCAGCAGGAAACAGGGGAGCTCCTACGAGCAGTACTTC
CASRKQGSSYEQYF
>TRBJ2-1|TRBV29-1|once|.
TGCAGCGTTGGGGGCGGGGGCGCCTACAATGAGCAGTTCTTC
CSVGGGGAYNEQFF
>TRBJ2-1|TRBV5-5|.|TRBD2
TGTGCCAGCAGCTTGACAGCGGGGGGAAGGAATGAGCAGTTCTTC
CASSLTAGGRNEQFF